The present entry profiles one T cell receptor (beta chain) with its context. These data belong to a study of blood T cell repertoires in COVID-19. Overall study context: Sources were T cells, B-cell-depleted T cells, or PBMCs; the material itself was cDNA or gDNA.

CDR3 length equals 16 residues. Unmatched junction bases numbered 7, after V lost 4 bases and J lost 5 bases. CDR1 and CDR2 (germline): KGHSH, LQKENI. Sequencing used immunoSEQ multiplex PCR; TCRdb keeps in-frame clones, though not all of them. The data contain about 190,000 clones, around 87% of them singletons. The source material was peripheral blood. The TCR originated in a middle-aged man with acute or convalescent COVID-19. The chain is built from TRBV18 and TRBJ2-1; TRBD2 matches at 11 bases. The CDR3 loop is CASSLLSGRADNEQFF. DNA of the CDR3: TGTGCCAGCTCACTTCTTAGCGGGAGGGCCGACAATGAGCAGTTCTTC.